The clone carrying this T cell receptor beta chain was recorded a few times. Its cognate antigen is unknown. These data come from a study of T cells in Graves' hyperthyroidism and ophthalmopathy. Broader study findings: The model predicted ophthalmopathy a median roughly six months before onset. From stable hyperthyroidism, ophthalmopathy was set apart by a 13 V-J model.

Regions amplified from RNA transcripts were the TCR beta CDR3 regions. When the TCR CDR3 underwent first-round RT-PCR, the HTBI primer set was used. Using its own MiXCR run on the multiplex PCR reads, TCRdb lists one record per CDR3 protein. The top ten clones hold 3% to 4.5% of a sample with around 350,000 distinct CDR3 sequences, approximately 19% of them seen once. The CDR3 totals 16 residues. V dropped 5 bases and J dropped 5; count of bases not matched to a gene: 8. Germline V CDR1 and CDR2: SGHAT, FQNNGV. In patients aged 18 to 65, hyperthyroidism was newly diagnosed, with duration under 2 months. Diagnoses were made from clinical symptoms, serum measures (thyroxine and TRAb), thyroid ultrasound and orbital computed tomography.

The receptor was derived from a woman between 18 and 29 years old with Graves' hyperthyroidism. The chain joins TRBV11-2 to TRBJ2-2; 10 bases fit TRBD1. The sample taken for sequencing was blood. CDR3 coding DNA: TGTGCCAGCAGCAACGACAGGGGGCAGGGGACCGGGGAGCTGTTTTTT. It is translated as CASSNDRGQGTGELFF.